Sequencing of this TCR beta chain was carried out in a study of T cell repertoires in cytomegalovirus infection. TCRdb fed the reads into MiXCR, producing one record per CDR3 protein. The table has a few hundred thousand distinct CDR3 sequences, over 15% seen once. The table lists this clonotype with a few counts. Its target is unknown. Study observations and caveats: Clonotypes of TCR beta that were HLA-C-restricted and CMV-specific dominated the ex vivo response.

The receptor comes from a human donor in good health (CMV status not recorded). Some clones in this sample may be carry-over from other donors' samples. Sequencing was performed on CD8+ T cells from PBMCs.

CDR3 in amino acids: CSARETGNSNQPQHF. The CDR3 region has the DNA TGCAGTGCTAGAGAGACAGGAAATAGCAATCAGCCCCAGCATTTT. The J gene is TRBJ1-5, the V gene TRBV20-1; TRBD1 might be the D (6 bases). V was cut by 0 bases and J by 0 bases, with 9 bases left in between. Germline V gene data show CDR1 as DFQATT and CDR2 as SNEGSKA (reference sequence). This CDR3 has 15 residues.